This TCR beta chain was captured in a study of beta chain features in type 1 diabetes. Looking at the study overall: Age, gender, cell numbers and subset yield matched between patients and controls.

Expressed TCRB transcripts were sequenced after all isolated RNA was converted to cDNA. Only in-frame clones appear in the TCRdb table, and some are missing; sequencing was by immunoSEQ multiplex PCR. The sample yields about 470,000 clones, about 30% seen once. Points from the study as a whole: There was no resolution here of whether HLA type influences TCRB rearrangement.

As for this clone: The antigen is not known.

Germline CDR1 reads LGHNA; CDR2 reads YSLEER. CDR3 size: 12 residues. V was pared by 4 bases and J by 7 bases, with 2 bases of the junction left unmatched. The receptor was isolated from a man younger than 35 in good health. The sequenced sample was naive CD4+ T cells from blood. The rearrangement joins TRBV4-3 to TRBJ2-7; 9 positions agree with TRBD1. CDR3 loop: CASSRGQGEQYF. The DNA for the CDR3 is TGCGCCAGCAGCCGTGGACAGGGGGAGCAGTACTTC.